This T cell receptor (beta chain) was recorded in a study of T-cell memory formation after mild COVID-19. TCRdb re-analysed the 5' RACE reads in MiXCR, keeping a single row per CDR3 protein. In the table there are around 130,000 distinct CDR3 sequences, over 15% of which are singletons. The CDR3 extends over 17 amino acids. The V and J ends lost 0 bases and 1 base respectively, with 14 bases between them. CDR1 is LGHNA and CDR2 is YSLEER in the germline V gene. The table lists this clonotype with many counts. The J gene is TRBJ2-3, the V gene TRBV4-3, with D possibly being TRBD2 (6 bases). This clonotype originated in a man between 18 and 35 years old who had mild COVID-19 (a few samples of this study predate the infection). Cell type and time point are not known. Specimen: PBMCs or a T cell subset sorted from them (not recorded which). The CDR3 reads CASSQDLPGGGTDTQYF. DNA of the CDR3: TGCGCCAGCAGCCAAGACTTACCTGGAGGGGGCACAGATACGCAGTATTTT.